The entry below describes one T cell receptor (beta chain). What it recognizes is unknown. These data belong to a study of identifying expanded T cells in peripheral blood. Findings and caveats of the study: Clone count variance between two-week samples rose with total template count.

From germline, CDR1 is WSHSY and CDR2 SAAADI. CDR3 length: 15 residues. V was shortened by 5 bases and J by 0 bases, with 11 bases between the two germline ends. Measured with immunoSEQ multiplex PCR; TCRdb has only the in-frame clones, and not every one. Of around 91,000 clones in the sample, about 91% were seen once. This chain connects TRBV10-2 to TRBJ1-5, with D perhaps matching TRBD1 (6 bases). The TCR sequence derives from a person aged 18 to 70 in good health. The sequenced material came from blood. CDR3 amino acids: CASSRTVSSNQPQHF. CDR3 in DNA: TGCGCCAGCAGTAGGACAGTCAGTAGCAATCAGCCCCAGCATTTT.